This T cell receptor (beta chain) was recorded in a study of PD-1 blockade in classical Hodgkin lymphoma. Points from the study as a whole: It was CD4+ TCR diversity, not CD8+, that rose significantly by C4D1. The repertoire differences lack a defined cause, possibly disease activity or prior therapy.

All trial patients relapsed after autologous stem cell transplantation. Between the trimmed V and J ends, which lost 0 bases and 0 bases, there was a span of 18 bases. The V gene's germline CDR1 is LNHNV and CDR2 YYDKDF (reference sequence). The CDR3 spans 19 residues. Libraries were prepared by immunoSEQ multiplex PCR; TCRdb keeps only in-frame clonotypes and omits some of them. The table lists 72,000 or so clones, more than 85% of them singletons. Note on this clone: Its antigen is still unknown.

The TCR sequence derives from a human donor with classical Hodgkin lymphoma. The material sequenced was peripheral blood mononuclear cells (PBMCs), taken at baseline. The chain links TRBV15 to TRBJ1-3, with D possibly being TRBD1 (5 bases). CDR3 residues: CATSRDVRQGGTSGNTIYF. As DNA, the CDR3 is TGTGCCACCAGCAGAGATGTTCGGCAGGGTGGGACCTCTGGAAACACCATATATTTT.